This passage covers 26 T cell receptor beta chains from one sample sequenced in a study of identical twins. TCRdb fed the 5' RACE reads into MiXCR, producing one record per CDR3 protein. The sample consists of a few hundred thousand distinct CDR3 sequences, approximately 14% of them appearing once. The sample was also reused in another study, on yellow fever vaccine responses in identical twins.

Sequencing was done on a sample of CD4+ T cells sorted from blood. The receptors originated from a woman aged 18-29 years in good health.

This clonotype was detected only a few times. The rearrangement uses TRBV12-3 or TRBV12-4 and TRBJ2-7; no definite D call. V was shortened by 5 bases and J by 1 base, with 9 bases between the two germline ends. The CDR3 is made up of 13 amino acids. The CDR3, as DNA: TGTGCCAGCAGTCACACTACATCCTACGAGCAGTACTTC. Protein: CASSHTTSYEQYF.

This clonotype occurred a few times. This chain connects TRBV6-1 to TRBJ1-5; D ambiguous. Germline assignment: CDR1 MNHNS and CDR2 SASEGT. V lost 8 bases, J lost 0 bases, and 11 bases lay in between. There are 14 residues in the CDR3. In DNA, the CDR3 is TGTGCCAGCTCCCGGTACGATAGCAATCAGCCCCAGCATTTT. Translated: CASSRYDSNQPQHF.

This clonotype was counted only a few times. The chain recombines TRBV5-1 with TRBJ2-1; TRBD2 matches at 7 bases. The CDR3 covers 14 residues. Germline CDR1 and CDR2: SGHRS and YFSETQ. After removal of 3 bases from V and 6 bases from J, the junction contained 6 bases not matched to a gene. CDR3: CASSWGEGPNEQFF. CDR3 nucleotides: TGCGCCAGCAGCTGGGGGGAGGGCCCCAATGAGCAGTTCTTC. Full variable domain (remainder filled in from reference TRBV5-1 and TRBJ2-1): KAGVTQTPRYLIKTRGQQVTLSCSPISGHRSVSWYQQTPGQGLQFLFEYFSETQRNKGNFPGRFSGRQFSNSRSEMNVSTLELGDSALYLCASSWGEGPNEQFFGPGTRLTVL.

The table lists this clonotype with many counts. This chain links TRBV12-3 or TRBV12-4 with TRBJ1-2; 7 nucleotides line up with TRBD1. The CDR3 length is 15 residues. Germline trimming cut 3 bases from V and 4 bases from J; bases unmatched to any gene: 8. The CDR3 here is CASSFKGGVGYGYTF. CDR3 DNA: TGTGCCAGCAGTTTTAAAGGGGGCGTTGGCTATGGCTACACCTTC.

In DNA, the CDR3 is TGTGCCAGCAGCTTTAATGGTGGGGCCTACGAGCAGTACTTC. Residues: CASSFNGGAYEQYF. The V call is TRBV5-6, the J call TRBJ2-7; D not resolved. In germline, CDR1 is SGHDT, CDR2 YYEEEE. This CDR3 comprises 14 residues. Trimming stripped 2 bases from V and 2 bases from J, with 11 bases between.

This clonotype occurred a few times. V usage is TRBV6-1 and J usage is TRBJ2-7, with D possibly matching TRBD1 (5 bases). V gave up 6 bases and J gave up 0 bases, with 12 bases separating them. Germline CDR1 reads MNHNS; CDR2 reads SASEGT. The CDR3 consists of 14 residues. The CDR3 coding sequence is TGTGCCAGCAGACCCAGCAGGGTCTCCTACGAGCAGTACTTC. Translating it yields CASRPSRVSYEQYF.

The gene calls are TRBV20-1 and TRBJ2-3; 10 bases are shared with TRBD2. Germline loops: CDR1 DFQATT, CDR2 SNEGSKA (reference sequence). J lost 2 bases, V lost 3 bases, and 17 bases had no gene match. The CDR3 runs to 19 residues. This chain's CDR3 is CSASIPVLAGPYNTDTQYF. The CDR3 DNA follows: TGCAGTGCTAGTATCCCCGTACTAGCGGGACCTTATAACACAGATACGCAGTATTTT.

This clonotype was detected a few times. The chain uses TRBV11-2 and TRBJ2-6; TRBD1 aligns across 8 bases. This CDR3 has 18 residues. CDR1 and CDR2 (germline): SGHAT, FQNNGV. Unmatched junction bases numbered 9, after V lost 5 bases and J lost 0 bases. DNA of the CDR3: TGTGCCAGCAGCCAATATACAGGGGGGACCTCTGGGGCCAACGTCCTGACTTTC. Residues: CASSQYTGGTSGANVLTF.

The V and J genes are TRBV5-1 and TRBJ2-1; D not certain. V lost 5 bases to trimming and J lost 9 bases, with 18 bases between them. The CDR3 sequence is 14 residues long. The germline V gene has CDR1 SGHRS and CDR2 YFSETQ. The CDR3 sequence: CASRPLPPLGEQFF. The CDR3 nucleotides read TGCGCCAGCAGACCGTTACCCCCTTTGGGTGAGCAGTTCTTC.

DNA of the CDR3: TGTGCCTGGCAATCTGGGGCCAACGTCCTGACTTTC. Its translation is CAWQSGANVLTF. The rearrangement uses TRBV30 and TRBJ2-6; no clear D. Germline assignment: CDR1 GTSNPN and CDR2 SVGIG (reference sequence). CDR3 length: 12 residues. The V gene lost 5 bases and the J gene lost 1 base, with 3 bases spanning the gap.

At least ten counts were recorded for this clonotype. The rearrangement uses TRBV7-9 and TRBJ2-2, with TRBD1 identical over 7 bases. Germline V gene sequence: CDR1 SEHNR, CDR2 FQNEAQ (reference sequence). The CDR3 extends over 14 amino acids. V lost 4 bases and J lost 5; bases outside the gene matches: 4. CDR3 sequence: CASSSTGLTGELFF. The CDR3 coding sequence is TGTGCCAGCAGCTCGACAGGGCTTACCGGGGAGCTGTTTTTT.

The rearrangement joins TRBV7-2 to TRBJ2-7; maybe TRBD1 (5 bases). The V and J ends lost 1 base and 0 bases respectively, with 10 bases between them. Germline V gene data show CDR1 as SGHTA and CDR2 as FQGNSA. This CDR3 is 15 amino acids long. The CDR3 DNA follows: TGTGCCAGCAGCTTAGAAAAGGGGATCTCCTACGAGCAGTACTTC. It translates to CASSLEKGISYEQYF.

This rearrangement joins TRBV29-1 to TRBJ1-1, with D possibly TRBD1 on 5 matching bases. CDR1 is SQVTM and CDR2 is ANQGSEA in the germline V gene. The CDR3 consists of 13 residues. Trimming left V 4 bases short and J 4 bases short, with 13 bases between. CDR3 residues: CSVVRQWGTEAFF. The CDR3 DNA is TGCAGCGTTGTTAGACAGTGGGGCACTGAAGCTTTCTTT. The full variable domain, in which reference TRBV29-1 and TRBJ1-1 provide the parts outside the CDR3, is SAVISQKPSRDICQRGTSLTIQCQVDSQVTMMFWYRQQPGQSLTLIATANQGSEATYESGFVIDKFPISRPNLTFSTLTVSNMSPEDSSIYLCSVVRQWGTEAFFGQGTRLTVV.

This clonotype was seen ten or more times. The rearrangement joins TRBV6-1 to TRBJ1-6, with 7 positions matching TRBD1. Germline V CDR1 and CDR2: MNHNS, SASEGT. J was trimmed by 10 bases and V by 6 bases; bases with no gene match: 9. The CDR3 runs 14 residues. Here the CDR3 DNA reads TGTGCCAGCAGCCGTGACAGGGTTAGCTCACCCCTCCACTTT. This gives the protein CASSRDRVSSPLHF.

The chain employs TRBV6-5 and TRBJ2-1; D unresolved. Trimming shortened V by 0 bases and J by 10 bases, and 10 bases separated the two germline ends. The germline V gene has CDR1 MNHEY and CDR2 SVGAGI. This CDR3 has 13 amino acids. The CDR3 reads CASSYSSTSEQFF. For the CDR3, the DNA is TGTGCCAGCAGTTACTCGTCGACCAGCGAGCAGTTCTTC.

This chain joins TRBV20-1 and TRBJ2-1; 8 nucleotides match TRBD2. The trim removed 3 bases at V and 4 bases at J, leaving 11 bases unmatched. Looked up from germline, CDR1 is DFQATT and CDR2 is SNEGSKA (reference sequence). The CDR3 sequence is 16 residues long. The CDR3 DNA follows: TGCAGTGCTAGTGACCCTGCGGGGGGCCTTTACAATGAGCAGTTCTTC. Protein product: CSASDPAGGLYNEQFF.

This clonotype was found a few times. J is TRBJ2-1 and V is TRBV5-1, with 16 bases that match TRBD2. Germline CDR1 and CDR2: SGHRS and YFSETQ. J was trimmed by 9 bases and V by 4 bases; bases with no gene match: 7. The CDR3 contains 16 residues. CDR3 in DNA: TGCGCCAGCAGCGTCGGGACTAGCGGGGGGGCGGGTGAGCAGTTCTTC. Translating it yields CASSVGTSGGAGEQFF.

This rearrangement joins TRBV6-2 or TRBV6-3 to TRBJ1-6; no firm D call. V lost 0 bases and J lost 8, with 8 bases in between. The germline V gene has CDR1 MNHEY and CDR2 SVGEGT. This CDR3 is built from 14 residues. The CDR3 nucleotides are TGTGCCAGCAGTTACTCCACGGGGTATTCACCCCTCCACTTT. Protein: CASSYSTGYSPLHF.

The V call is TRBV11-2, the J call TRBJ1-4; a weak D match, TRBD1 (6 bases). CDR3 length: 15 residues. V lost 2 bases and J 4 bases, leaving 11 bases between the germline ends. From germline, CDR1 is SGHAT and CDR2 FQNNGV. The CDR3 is CASSLWGGDNEKLFF. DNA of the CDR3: TGTGCCAGCAGCTTATGGGGGGGCGATAATGAAAAACTGTTTTTT. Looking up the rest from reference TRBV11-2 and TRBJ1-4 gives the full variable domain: EAGVAQSPRYKIIEKRQSVAFWCNPISGHATLYWYQQILGQGPKLLIQFQNNGVVDDSQLPKDRFSAERLKGVDSTLKIQPAKLEDSAVYLCASSLWGGDNEKLFFGSGTQLSVL.

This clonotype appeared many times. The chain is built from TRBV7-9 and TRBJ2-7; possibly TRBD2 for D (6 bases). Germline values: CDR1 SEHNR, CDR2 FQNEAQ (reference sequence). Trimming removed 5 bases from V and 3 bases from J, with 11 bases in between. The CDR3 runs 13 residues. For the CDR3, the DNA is TGTGCCAGCAGCGCCGGACTAAGCTACGAGCAGTACTTC. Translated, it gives CASSAGLSYEQYF.

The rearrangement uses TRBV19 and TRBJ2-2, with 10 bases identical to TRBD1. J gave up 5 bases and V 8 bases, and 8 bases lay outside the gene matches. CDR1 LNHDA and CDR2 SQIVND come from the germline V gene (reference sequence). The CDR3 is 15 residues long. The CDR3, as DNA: TGTGCCAGTTTTGTGGGACAGGGGCGGACCGGGGAGCTGTTTTTT. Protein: CASFVGQGRTGELFF.

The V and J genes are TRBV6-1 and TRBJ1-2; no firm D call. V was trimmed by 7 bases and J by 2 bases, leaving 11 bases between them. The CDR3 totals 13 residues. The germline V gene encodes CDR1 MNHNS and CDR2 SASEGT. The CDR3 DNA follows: TGTGCCAGCACCCCGGACGGAAACTATGGCTACACCTTC. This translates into CASTPDGNYGYTF.

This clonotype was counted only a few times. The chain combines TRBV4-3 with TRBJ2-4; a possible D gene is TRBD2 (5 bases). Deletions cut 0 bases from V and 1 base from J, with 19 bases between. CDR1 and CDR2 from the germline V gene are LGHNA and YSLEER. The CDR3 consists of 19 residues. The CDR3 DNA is TGCGCCAGCAGCCAAGATAGAGGGATGTTAGATATCGCCAAAAACATTCAGTACTTC. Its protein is CASSQDRGMLDIAKNIQYF.

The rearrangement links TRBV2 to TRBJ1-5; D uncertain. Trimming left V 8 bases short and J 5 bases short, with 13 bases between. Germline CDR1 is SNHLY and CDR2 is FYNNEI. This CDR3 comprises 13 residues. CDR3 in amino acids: CASEGAGDQPQHF. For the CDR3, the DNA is TGTGCCAGCGAAGGCGCAGGCGATCAGCCCCAGCATTTT.

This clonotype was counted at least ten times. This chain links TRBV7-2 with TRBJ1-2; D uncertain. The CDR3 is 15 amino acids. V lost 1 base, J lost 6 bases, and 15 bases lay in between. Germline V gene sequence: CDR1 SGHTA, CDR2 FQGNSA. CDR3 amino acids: CASSLVDTRRDGYTF. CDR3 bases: TGTGCCAGCAGCTTAGTCGACACCCGACGAGATGGCTACACCTTC.

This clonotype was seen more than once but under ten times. CDR3 bases: TGTGCCAGCAGCTTATTCCTGGGACAGGGTGACGAGCAGTACTTC. This codes for CASSLFLGQGDEQYF. The chain employs TRBV7-8 and TRBJ2-7; TRBD1 matches at 9 bases. This CDR3 contains 15 residues. V shed 2 bases, J shed 5 bases, and the junction held 7 bases outside the gene matches. Germline V gene data show CDR1 as SGHVS and CDR2 as FQNEAQ.